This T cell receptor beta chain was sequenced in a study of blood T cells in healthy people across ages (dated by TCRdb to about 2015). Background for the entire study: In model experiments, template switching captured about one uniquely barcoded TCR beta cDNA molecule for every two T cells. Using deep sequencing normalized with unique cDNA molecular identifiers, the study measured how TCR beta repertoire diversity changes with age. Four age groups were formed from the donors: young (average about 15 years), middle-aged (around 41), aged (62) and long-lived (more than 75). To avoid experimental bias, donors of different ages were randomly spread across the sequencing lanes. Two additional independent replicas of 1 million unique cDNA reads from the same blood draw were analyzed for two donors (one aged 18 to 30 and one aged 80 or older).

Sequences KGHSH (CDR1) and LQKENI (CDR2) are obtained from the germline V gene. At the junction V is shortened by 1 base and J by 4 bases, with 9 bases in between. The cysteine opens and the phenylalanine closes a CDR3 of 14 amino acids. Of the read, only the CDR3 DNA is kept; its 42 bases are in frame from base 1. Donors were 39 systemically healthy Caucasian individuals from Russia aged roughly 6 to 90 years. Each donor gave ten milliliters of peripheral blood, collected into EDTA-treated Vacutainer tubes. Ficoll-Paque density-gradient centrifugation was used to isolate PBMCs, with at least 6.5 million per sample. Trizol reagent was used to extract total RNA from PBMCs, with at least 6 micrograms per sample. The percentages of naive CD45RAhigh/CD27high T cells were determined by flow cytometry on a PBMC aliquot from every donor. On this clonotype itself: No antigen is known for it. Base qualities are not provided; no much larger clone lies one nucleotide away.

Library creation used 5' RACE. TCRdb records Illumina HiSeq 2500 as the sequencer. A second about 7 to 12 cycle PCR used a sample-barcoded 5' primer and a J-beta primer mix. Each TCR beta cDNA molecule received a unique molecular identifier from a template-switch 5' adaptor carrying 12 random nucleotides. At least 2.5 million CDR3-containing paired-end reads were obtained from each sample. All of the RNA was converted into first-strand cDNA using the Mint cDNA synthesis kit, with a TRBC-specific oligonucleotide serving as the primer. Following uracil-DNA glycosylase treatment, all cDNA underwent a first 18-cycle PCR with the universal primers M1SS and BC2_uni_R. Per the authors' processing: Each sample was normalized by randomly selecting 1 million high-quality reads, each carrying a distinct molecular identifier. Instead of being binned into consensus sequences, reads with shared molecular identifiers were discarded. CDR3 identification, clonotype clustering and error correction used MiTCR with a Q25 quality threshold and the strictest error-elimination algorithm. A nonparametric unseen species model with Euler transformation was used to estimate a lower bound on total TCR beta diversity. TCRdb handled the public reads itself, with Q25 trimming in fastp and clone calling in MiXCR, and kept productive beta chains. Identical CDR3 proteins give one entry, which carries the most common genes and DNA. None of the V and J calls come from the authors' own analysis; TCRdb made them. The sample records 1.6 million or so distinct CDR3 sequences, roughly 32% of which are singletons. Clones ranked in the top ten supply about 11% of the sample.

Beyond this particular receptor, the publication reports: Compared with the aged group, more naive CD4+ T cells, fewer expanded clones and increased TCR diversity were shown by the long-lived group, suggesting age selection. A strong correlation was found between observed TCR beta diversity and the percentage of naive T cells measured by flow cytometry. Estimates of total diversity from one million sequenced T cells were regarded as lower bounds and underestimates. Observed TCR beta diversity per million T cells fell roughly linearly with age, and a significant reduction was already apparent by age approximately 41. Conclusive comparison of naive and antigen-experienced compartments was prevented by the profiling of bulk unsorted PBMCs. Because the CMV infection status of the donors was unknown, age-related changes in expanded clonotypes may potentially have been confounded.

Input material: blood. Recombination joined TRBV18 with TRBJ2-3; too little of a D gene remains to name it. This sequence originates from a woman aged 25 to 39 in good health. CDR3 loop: CASSPRNVPDTQYF. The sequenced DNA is TGTGCCAGCTCACCACGGAACGTCCCAGATACGCAGTATTTT. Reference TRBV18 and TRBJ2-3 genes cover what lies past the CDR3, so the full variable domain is NAGVMQNPRHLVRRRGQEARLRCSPMKGHSHVYWYRQLPEEGLKFMVYLQKENIIDESGMPKERFSAEFPKEGPSILRIQQVVRGDSAAYFCASSPRNVPDTQYFGPGTRLTVL.